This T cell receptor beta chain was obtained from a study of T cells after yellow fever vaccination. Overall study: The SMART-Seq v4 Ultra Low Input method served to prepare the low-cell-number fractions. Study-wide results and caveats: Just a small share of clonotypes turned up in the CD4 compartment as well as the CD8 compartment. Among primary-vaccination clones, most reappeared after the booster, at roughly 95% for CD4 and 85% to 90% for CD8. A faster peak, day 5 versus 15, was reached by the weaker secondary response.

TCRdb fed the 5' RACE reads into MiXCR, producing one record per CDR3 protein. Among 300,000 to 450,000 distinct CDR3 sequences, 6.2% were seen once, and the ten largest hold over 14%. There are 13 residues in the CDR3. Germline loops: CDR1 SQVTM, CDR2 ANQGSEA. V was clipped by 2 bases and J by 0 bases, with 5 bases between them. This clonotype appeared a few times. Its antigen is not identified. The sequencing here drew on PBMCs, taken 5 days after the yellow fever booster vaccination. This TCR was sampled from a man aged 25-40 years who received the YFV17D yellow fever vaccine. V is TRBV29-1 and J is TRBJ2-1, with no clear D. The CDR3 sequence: CSVEQASYNEQFF. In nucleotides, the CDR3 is TGCAGCGTTGAACAGGCCTCCTACAATGAGCAGTTCTTC.